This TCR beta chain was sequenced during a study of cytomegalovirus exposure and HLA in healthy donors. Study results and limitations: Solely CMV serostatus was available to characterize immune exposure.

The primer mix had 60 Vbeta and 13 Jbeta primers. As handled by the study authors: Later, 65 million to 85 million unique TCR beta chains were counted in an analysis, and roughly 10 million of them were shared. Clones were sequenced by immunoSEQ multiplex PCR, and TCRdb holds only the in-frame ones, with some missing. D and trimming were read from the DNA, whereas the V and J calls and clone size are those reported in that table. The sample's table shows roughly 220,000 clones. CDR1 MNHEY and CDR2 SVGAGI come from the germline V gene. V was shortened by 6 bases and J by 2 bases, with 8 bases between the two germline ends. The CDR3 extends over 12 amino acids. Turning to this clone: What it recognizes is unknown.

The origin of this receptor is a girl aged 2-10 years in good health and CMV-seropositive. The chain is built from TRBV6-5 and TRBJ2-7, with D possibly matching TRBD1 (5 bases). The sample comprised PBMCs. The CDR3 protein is CASRGHAYEQYF. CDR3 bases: TGTGCCAGCAGAGGACACGCCTACGAGCAGTACTTC.